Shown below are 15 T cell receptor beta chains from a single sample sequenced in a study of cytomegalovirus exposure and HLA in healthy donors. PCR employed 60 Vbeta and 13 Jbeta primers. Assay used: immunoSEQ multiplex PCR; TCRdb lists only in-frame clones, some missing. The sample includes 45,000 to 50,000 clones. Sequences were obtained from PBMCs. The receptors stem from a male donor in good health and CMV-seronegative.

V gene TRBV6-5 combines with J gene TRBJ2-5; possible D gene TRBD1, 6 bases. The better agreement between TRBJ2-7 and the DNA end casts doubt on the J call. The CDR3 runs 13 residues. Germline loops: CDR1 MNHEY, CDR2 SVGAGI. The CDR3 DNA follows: TGTGCCAGCAGTTGGACAGCAACCTACGAGCAGTACTTC. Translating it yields CASSWTATYEQYF.

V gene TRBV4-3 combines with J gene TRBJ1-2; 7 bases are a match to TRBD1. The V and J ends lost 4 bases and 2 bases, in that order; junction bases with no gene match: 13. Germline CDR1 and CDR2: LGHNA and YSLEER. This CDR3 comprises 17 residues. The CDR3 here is CASSPSSGGVANYGYTF. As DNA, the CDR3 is TGCGCCAGCAGCCCGAGTTCAGGGGGAGTGGCGAACTATGGCTACACCTTC.

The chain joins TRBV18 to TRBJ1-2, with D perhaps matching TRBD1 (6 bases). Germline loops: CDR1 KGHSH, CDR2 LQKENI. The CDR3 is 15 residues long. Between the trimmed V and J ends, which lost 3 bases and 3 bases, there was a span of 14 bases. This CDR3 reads CASSPQNGQYYGYTF. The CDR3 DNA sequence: TGTGCCAGCTCACCCCAAAACGGACAGTACTATGGCTACACCTTC.

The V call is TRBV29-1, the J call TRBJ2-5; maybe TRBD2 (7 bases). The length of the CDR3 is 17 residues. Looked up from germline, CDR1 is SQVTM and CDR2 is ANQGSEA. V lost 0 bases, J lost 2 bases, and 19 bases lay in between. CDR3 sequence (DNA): TGCAGCGTTGAAGAGGGGGGGCGGCTCCGAGTTCAAGAGACCCAGTACTTC. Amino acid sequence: CSVEEGGRLRVQETQYF.

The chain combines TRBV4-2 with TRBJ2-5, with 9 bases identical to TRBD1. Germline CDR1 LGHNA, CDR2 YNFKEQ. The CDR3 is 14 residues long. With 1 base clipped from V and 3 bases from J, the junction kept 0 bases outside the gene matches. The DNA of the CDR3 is TGTGCCAGCAGCCAAGGGACAGGGGAAGAGACCCAGTACTTC. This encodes CASSQGTGEETQYF.

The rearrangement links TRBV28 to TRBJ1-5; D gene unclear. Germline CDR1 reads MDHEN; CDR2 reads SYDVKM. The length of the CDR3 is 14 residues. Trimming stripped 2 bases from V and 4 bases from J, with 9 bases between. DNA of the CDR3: TGTGCCAGCAGTTTAGTTCGAGGGAATCAGCCCCAGCATTTT. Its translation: CASSLVRGNQPQHF.

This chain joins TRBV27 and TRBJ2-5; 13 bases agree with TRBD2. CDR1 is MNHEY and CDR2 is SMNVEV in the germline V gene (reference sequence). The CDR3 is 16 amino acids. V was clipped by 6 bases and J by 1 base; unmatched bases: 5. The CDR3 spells CASRPGTSGVQETQYF. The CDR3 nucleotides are TGTGCCAGCAGACCCGGGACTAGCGGGGTCCAAGAGACCCAGTACTTC.

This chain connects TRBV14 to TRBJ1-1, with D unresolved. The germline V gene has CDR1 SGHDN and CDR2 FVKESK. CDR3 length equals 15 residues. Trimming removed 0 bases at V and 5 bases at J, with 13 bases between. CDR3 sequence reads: CASSQDKLVYTEAFF. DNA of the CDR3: TGTGCCAGCAGCCAAGATAAACTGGTTTATACTGAAGCTTTCTTT.

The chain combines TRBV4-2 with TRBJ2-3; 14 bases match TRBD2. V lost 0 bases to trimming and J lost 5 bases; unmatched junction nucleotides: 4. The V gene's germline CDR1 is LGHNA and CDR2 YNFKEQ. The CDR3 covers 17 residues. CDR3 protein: CASSQDRLAGGLDTQYF. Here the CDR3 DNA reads TGTGCCAGCAGCCAAGATCGACTAGCGGGGGGGTTAGATACGCAGTATTTT.

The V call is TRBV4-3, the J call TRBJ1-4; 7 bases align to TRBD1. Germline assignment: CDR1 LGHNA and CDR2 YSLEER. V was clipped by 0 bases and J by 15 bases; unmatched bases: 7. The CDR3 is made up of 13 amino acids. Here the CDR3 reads CASSQERTGRLFF. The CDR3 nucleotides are TGCGCCAGCAGCCAAGAACGGACAGGAAGATTGTTTTTT.

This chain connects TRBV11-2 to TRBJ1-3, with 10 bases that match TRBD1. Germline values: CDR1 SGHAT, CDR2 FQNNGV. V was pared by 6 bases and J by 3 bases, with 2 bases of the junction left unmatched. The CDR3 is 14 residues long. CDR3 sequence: CASRRTGGGNTIYF. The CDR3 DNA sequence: TGTGCCAGCAGAAGGACAGGGGGTGGAAACACCATATATTTT.

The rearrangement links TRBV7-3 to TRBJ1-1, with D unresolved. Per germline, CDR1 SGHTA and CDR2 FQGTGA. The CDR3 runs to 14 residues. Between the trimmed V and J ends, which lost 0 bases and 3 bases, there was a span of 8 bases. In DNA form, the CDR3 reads TGTGCCAGCAGCTTAACCTTCTCCGACACTGAAGCTTTCTTT. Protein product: CASSLTFSDTEAFF.

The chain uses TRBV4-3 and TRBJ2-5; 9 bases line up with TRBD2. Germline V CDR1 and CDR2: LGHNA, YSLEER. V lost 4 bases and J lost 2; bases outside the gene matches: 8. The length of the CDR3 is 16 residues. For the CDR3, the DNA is TGCGCCAGCAGCCGAAATAGCGGGGGTCAACAAGAGACCCAGTACTTC. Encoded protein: CASSRNSGGQQETQYF.

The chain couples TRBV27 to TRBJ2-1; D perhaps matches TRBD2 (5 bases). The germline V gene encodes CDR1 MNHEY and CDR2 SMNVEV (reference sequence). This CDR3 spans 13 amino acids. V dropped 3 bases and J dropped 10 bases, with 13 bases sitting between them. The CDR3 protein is CASSFPLAGEQFF. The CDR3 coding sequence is TGTGCCAGCAGTTTTCCTCTAGCTGGGGAGCAGTTCTTC.

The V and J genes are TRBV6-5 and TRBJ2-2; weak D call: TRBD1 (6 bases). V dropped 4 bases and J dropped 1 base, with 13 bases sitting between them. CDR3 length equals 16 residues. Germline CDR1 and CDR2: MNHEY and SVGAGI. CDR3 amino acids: CASSFLDRMNTGELFF. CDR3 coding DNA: TGTGCCAGCAGTTTCCTCGACAGGATGAACACCGGGGAGCTGTTTTTT.